These 15 T cell receptor beta chains were sequenced from one sample in a study of monozygotic twins with inflammatory bowel disease. TCRdb reprocessed the 5' RACE reads; each CDR3 protein has one entry and no DNA is given. The sample includes approximately 340,000 distinct CDR3 sequences. The sample was blood. The receptors stem from a human donor with ulcerative colitis or Crohn's disease, or a healthy co-twin of an affected twin (not recorded which).

The chain is built from TRBV7-2 and TRBJ2-3; TCRdb selects TRBD2, and the lack of DNA leaves this call unchecked. The CDR3 sequence is 15 residues long. Germline-derived CDR1 and CDR2 are SGHTA and FQGNSA. The CDR3 spells CASSQTSGKTDTQYF.

The chain has TRBV7-2 and TRBJ1-1. This CDR3 region has 15 residues. Germline V gene data show CDR1 as SGHTA and CDR2 as FQGNSA. CDR3 protein: CASSPRLGGSTEAFF.

The gene calls are TRBV4-2 and TRBJ2-6; TCRdb picks TRBD2, but there is no DNA to check that call. The CDR3 runs 18 residues. Germline lookup yields CDR1 LGHNA and CDR2 YNFKEQ. Here the CDR3 reads CASSQDTSGRNGANVLTF.

The V call is TRBV28, the J call TRBJ2-5; TCRdb designates TRBD2, a call that cannot be tested without DNA. Germline loops: CDR1 MDHEN, CDR2 SYDVKM. CDR3 length: 18 amino acids. CDR3 sequence reads: CASSSRIQTSGRGETQYF. The variable domain in full, completed from reference TRBV28 and TRBJ2-5, reads DVKVTQSSRYLVKRTGEKVFLECVQDMDHENMFWYRQDPGLGLRLIYFSYDVKMKEKGDIPEGYSVSREKKERFSLILESASTNQTSMYLCASSSRIQTSGRGETQYFGPGTRLLVL.

V and J are TRBV5-1 and TRBJ1-1. The CDR3 runs 14 residues. Germline V gene sequence: CDR1 SGHRS, CDR2 YFSETQ. CDR3 protein: CASSLAGSATEAFF.

The chain uses TRBV10-2 and TRBJ1-1; no DNA is available, so the TRBD1 call from TCRdb remains unchecked. This CDR3 is built from 14 residues. In germline, CDR1 is WSHSY, CDR2 SAAADI. CDR3 loop: CATRGTGKNTEAFF.

The chain recombines TRBV7-7 with TRBJ2-7; the D call of TRBD2 rests on TCRdb alone, since no DNA is present to check it. Germline lookup yields CDR1 SSHAT and CDR2 FNYEAQ (reference sequence). This CDR3 spans 15 amino acids. The CDR3: CASSLEAGTSYEQYF. The entire variable domain, with the rest obtained from reference TRBV7-7 and TRBJ2-7, is as follows: GAGVSQSPRYKVTKRGQDVTLRCDPISSHATLYWYQQALGQGPEFLTYFNYEAQPDKSGLPSDRFSAERPEGSISTLTIQRTEQRDSAMYRCASSLEAGTSYEQYFGPGTRLTVT.

CDR3 loop: CASSSNGGTEAFF. The rearrangement links TRBV7-9 to TRBJ1-1. The germline gives CDR1 SEHNR, CDR2 FQNEAQ (reference sequence). This CDR3 has 13 residues.

This chain links TRBV5-1 with TRBJ2-7. The CDR3 consists of 14 residues. Looked up from germline, CDR1 is SGHRS and CDR2 is YFSETQ. CDR3 residues: CASSLATDSYEQYF. Full variable domain (missing parts from reference TRBV5-1 and TRBJ2-7): KAGVTQTPRYLIKTRGQQVTLSCSPISGHRSVSWYQQTPGQGLQFLFEYFSETQRNKGNFPGRFSGRQFSNSRSEMNVSTLELGDSALYLCASSLATDSYEQYFGPGTRLTVT.

This chain links TRBV9 with TRBJ2-7; TCRdb designates TRBD2, a call that cannot be tested without DNA. Germline V gives CDR1 SGDLS, CDR2 YYNGEE. This CDR3 has 16 amino acids. The CDR3 loop reads CASSPLGAGLTYEQYF.

Here the CDR3 reads CASSQDRAANTGELFF. The chain links TRBV4-3 to TRBJ2-2; there is no DNA to check the TCRdb D call of TRBD1. The germline CDR1 and CDR2 sequences are LGHNA and YSLEER. The CDR3 sequence is 16 residues long.

This CDR3 is CASSPRGGGTNEKLFF. The V and J genes are TRBV4-1 and TRBJ1-4; TCRdb designates TRBD1, a call that cannot be tested without DNA. Germline V gene data show CDR1 as MGHRA and CDR2 as YSYEKL. The CDR3 sequence is 16 residues long.

V is TRBV7-2 and J is TRBJ2-3; as DNA is missing, the TRBD2 call by TCRdb cannot be tested. Germline V lookup: CDR1 SGHTA, CDR2 FQGNSA. CDR3 length equals 15 residues. The CDR3 region is CASSALAGVRDTQYF.

The chain joins TRBV11-2 to TRBJ2-3; TCRdb reports TRBD1, a call that lacks DNA to check it against. Germline V gene sequence: CDR1 SGHAT, CDR2 FQNNGV. The CDR3 extends over 15 amino acids. The CDR3 protein is CASSFTGTVTDTQYF.

The gene calls are TRBV2 and TRBJ1-1; TCRdb's D gene call, TRBD1, goes unchecked for lack of DNA. CDR1 and CDR2 from the germline V gene are SNHLY and FYNNEI. The CDR3 is made up of 14 amino acids. CDR3 sequence reads: CASRGAGSFTEAFF.